The next 30 T cell receptor beta chains were all read from a single sample in a study of blood T cell repertoires in COVID-19. Profiled with immunoSEQ multiplex PCR; TCRdb holds only in-frame clones, not every one. This sample has about 310,000 clones, with around 87% found just once. Sequenced: peripheral blood. These receptors came from a woman aged 45-65 years who had recovered from COVID-19.

Here the CDR3 DNA reads TGTGCCAGTACTCCAAGACGGGACTCCTACGAGCAGTACTTC. As protein: CASTPRRDSYEQYF. The chain couples TRBV19 to TRBJ2-7; tentatively, D is TRBD2 (5 bases). The CDR3 consists of 14 residues. V was clipped by 7 bases and J by 0 bases, with 13 bases between them. Germline values: CDR1 LNHDA, CDR2 SQIVND (reference sequence).

This sequence joins TRBV6-2 or TRBV6-3 and TRBJ2-1, with D perhaps TRBD1 (7 bases). The V gene's germline CDR1 is MNHEY and CDR2 SVGEGT. The V and J ends lost 0 bases and 4 bases respectively, with 13 bases between them. The CDR3 is 16 residues long. CDR3 DNA sequence: TGTGCCAGCAGTTACTCGATGCAGGGGGGTTACAATGAGCAGTTCTTC. It codes for CASSYSMQGGYNEQFF.

The rearrangement links TRBV3-1 (or the pseudogene TRBV3-2) to TRBJ1-2; TRBD1 is a possible D gene (5 bases). Germline V gene data show CDR1 as LGHDT and CDR2 as YNNKEL (reference sequence). The length of the CDR3 is 15 residues. V lost 0 bases to trimming and J lost 5 bases, with 13 bases between them. The CDR3 DNA reads TGTGCCAGCAGCCAAGATCGGGGACTGGGATATGGCTACACCTTC. It translates to CASSQDRGLGYGYTF.

The chain joins TRBV6-5 to TRBJ2-4; 14 positions agree with TRBD2. Germline V lookup: CDR1 MNHEY, CDR2 SVGAGI. V lost 8 bases, J lost 7 bases, and 7 bases stayed unmatched. This CDR3 has 15 residues. The CDR3 DNA reads as TGTGCCAGCGGGTCGACTAGCGGGGGGGGTAACATTCAGTACTTC. This gives the protein CASGSTSGGGNIQYF.

V and J are TRBV21-1 and TRBJ2-5; TRBD2, as called in the table, went unchecked against the DNA. TRBV21-1 is labeled a pseudogene. This CDR3 spans 17 amino acids. The CDR3 nucleotides read TGTGCCAGCAGCAAAGCGCGGGTCGCGGGGGGCCAAGAGACCCAGTACTTC. Encoded protein: CASSKARVAGGQETQYF.

The gene calls are TRBV9 and TRBJ2-1, with TRBD1 as a possible D gene (6 bases). CDR3 size: 17 residues. Trimming took 0 bases from V and 2 from J, leaving 15 bases between them. The germline CDR1 and CDR2 sequences are SGDLS and YYNGEE. As DNA, the CDR3 is TGTGCCAGCAGCGTAGGAATAAGAGGGGGAGCCTACAATGAGCAGTTCTTC. It encodes CASSVGIRGGAYNEQFF.

A single count supports this clone. The chain uses TRBV12-5 and TRBJ2-7, with a tentative D call TRBD1 (5 bases). Per germline, CDR1 LGHNT and CDR2 FRNRAP. The CDR3 has 12 amino acids. Trimming cost V 4 bases and J 7 bases, with 11 bases left between them. The CDR3 reads CASGSGIKEQYF. The CDR3 DNA follows: TGTGCTAGTGGTTCAGGGATCAAGGAGCAGTACTTC.

The genes are TRBV6-2 or TRBV6-3 and TRBJ2-7; D is possibly TRBD2 (5 bases). The V end lost 5 bases, the J end lost 3 bases, and 17 bases lay between the germline ends. Germline assignment: CDR1 MNHEY and CDR2 SVGEGT. The CDR3 has 15 amino acids. The CDR3 spells CASSLRASPFYEQYF. For the CDR3, the DNA is TGTGCCAGCAGTCTCCGGGCTAGCCCGTTCTACGAGCAGTACTTC.

V is TRBV6-1 and J is TRBJ1-4, with D tentatively TRBD1 (5 bases). Germline loops: CDR1 MNHNS, CDR2 SASEGT. This CDR3 has 16 amino acids. V lost 3 bases, J lost 0 bases, and 11 bases lay in between. The DNA for the CDR3 is TGTGCCAGCAGTGACAGGGCGGCGGCAACTAATGAAAAACTGTTTTTT. Its translation is CASSDRAAATNEKLFF.

The chain carries TRBV29-1 and TRBJ1-5, with TRBD1 matching 12 bases. CDR3 size: 14 residues. V gave up 5 bases and J gave up 6 bases; unmatched junction bases: 5. In germline, CDR1 is SQVTM, CDR2 ANQGSEA. The DNA of the CDR3 is TGCAGCGTTTCCGGGACAGGGGGCGTTCAGCCCCAGCATTTT. This codes for CSVSGTGGVQPQHF.

Here the CDR3 reads CASSLATGSTYEQYF. Here the CDR3 DNA reads TGTGCCAGCAGCTTAGCGACAGGGTCAACCTACGAGCAGTACTTC. The rearrangement joins TRBV7-6 to TRBJ2-7; 7 nucleotides match TRBD1. This CDR3 comprises 15 residues. Unmatched junction bases numbered 4, after V lost 0 bases and J lost 2 bases. CDR1 SGHVS and CDR2 FNYEAQ come from the germline V gene.

This chain joins TRBV5-4 and TRBJ2-7, with 7 nucleotides matching TRBD2. The CDR3 loop spans 12 amino acids. Germline CDR1 SGHNT, CDR2 YYREEE (reference sequence). V trimming: 0 bases; J trimming: 7 bases; junction bases outside the gene matches: 1. The chain's CDR3 is CASSLGAGEQYF. In DNA, the CDR3 is TGTGCCAGCAGCTTGGGAGCGGGGGAGCAGTACTTC. Looking up the rest from reference TRBV5-4 and TRBJ2-7 gives the full variable domain: ETGVTQSPTHLIKTRGQQVTLRCSSQSGHNTVSWYQQALGQGPQFIFQYYREEENGRGNFPPRFSGLQFPNYSSELNVNALELDDSALYLCASSLGAGEQYFGPGTRLTVT.

This chain connects TRBV28 to TRBJ1-6; D gene ambiguous. There are 19 residues in the CDR3. Germline V lookup: CDR1 MDHEN, CDR2 SYDVKM. V was shortened by 6 bases and J by 0 bases, with 21 bases between the two germline ends. Here the CDR3 reads CASRRQRIAGSSYNSPLHF. The DNA for the CDR3 is TGTGCCAGCAGGCGCCAAAGAATAGCCGGGAGCTCCTATAATTCACCCCTCCACTTT. The entire variable domain, with the rest obtained from reference TRBV28 and TRBJ1-6, is as follows: DVKVTQSSRYLVKRTGEKVFLECVQDMDHENMFWYRQDPGLGLRLIYFSYDVKMKEKGDIPEGYSVSREKKERFSLILESASTNQTSMYLCASRRQRIAGSSYNSPLHFGNGTRLTVT.

V and J are TRBV11-2 and TRBJ2-7; a weak D match, TRBD1 (6 bases). The CDR3 length is 12 residues. V shed 4 bases and J shed 4 bases, with 8 bases lying between them. Germline CDR1 SGHAT, CDR2 FQNNGV. This CDR3 is CASSSQGYEQYF. The CDR3 nucleotides read TGTGCCAGCAGCTCACAGGGTTACGAGCAGTACTTC.

The chain is built from TRBV6-5 and TRBJ1-1; the D gene is possibly TRBD1 (5 bases). The CDR3 runs 15 residues. Germline V gives CDR1 MNHEY, CDR2 SVGAGI. With 4 bases removed from V and 5 bases from J, the gap between germline ends came to 17 bases. Written as DNA, the CDR3 is TGTGCCAGCAGTTCCCCCGCAGGGAGGGAAACTGAAGCTTTCTTT. Protein product: CASSSPAGRETEAFF.

This clone was seen once. The chain couples TRBV4-1 to TRBJ1-6; D is ambiguous. The CDR3 sequence is 13 residues long. Germline lookup yields CDR1 MGHRA and CDR2 YSYEKL. The ends were cut back, 4 bases at V and 12 bases at J, with 13 bases in the middle. The CDR3 DNA reads as TGCGCCAGCAGCCGGGCCGTTCAAATACCCCTCCACTTT. It specifies CASSRAVQIPLHF.

The rearrangement uses TRBV10-3 and TRBJ2-1; TRBD2 might be the D (6 bases). This CDR3 region has 11 residues. V was pared by 10 bases and J by 8 bases, with 12 bases between. Germline CDR1 is ENHRY and CDR2 is SYGVKD. The DNA of the CDR3 is TGTGCCACAGCATGGGGGGATGAGCAGTTCTTC. Residues: CATAWGDEQFF.

The V and J genes are TRBV5-1 and TRBJ1-1; possibly TRBD1 for D (5 bases). Germline V gene data show CDR1 as SGHRS and CDR2 as YFSETQ. CDR3 size: 15 residues. Trimming took off 1 base at V and 2 bases at J, with 12 bases between the two ends. The CDR3 spells CASSLSQGGNTEAFF. CDR3 DNA: TGCGCCAGCAGCTTGTCCCAGGGTGGAAACACTGAAGCTTTCTTT.

The chain combines TRBV2 with TRBJ2-1; weak D call: TRBD2 (7 bases). The CDR3 spans 12 residues. Germline values: CDR1 SNHLY, CDR2 FYNNEI. V gave up 6 bases and J gave up 7 bases, with 10 bases separating them. This CDR3 is CASRQGGNEQFF. The CDR3 DNA follows: TGTGCCAGCAGACAGGGAGGGAATGAGCAGTTCTTC.

The chain recombines TRBV6-4 with TRBJ2-3, with 12 bases matching TRBD2. Trimming removed 4 bases from V and 6 bases from J; junction bases left unmatched: 11. Germline CDR1 is MRHNA and CDR2 is SNTAGT. The CDR3 is made up of 17 amino acids. CDR3: CASSGSSGGAWTDTQYF. In nucleotides, the CDR3 is TGTGCCAGCAGTGGGTCTAGCGGGGGGGCGTGGACCGATACGCAGTATTTT.

This rearrangement joins TRBV5-1 to TRBJ2-3; a possible D gene is TRBD1 (5 bases). Germline loops: CDR1 SGHRS, CDR2 YFSETQ. The V end lost 6 bases, the J end lost 2 bases, and 13 bases lay between the germline ends. CDR3 size: 14 residues. The CDR3 sequence: CASIRDSYTDTQYF. The CDR3 DNA is TGCGCCAGCATTCGAGACAGCTACACAGATACGCAGTATTTT.

The chain carries TRBV5-8 and TRBJ1-5; no reliable D call. The CDR3 runs to 15 residues. V lost 5 bases, J lost 7 bases, and 19 bases lay in between. CDR1 is SGHTS and CDR2 is YDEGEE in the germline V gene. This chain's CDR3 is CASSYWSAAGQPQHF. Written as DNA, the CDR3 is TGTGCCAGCAGTTATTGGTCTGCCGCGGGCCAGCCCCAGCATTTT.

This clone was found once. The V and J genes are TRBV21-1 and TRBJ1-1; TRBD1, the D gene given by the table, was not confirmed from the DNA. TRBV21-1 is tagged as a pseudogene. The CDR3 length is 12 residues. The CDR3 DNA is TGTGCCAGCAGCAGTGGGGCGTTTGAAGCTTTCTTT. Its translation: CASSSGAFEAFF.

V and J are TRBV5-1 and TRBJ2-2, with D perhaps TRBD1 (5 bases). CDR1 is SGHRS, CDR2 YFSETQ, per germline. CDR3 length equals 18 residues. Trimming took 3 bases from V and 3 from J, leaving 21 bases between them. The CDR3 is CASSWGLTALQDTGELFF. CDR3 bases: TGCGCCAGCAGCTGGGGTCTGACAGCCCTTCAGGACACCGGGGAGCTGTTTTTT.

The rearrangement links TRBV2 to TRBJ2-1; 10 nucleotides line up with TRBD2. The V gene's germline CDR1 is SNHLY and CDR2 FYNNEI. V was clipped by 3 bases and J by 0 bases; unmatched bases: 2. The CDR3 spans 16 residues. CDR3 sequence reads: CASSDSGGASYNEQFF. CDR3 coding DNA: TGTGCCAGCAGTGACAGCGGGGGGGCCTCCTACAATGAGCAGTTCTTC.

The chain links TRBV7-2 to TRBJ1-2, with 8 bases identical to TRBD1. The CDR3 loop spans 14 amino acids. J was trimmed by 4 bases and V by 0 bases; bases with no gene match: 1. CDR1 is SGHTA, CDR2 FQGNSA, per germline. The DNA for the CDR3 is TGTGCCAGCAGCTTAGCACAGGGGGGCTATGGCTACACCTTC. This sequence encodes CASSLAQGGYGYTF.

The chain has TRBV5-6 and TRBJ1-5, with 12 bases identical to TRBD1. Germline V gene data show CDR1 as SGHDT and CDR2 as YYEEEE. This CDR3 is 17 amino acids long. The junction had 6 bases not matched to a gene; V was cut back by 4 bases and J by 1 base. The CDR3 loop reads CASSTGQGAWSNQPQHF. The CDR3 coding sequence is TGTGCCAGCAGCACGGGACAGGGGGCTTGGAGCAATCAGCCCCAGCATTTT. Looking up the rest from reference TRBV5-6 and TRBJ1-5 gives the full variable domain: DAGVTQSPTHLIKTRGQQVTLRCSPKSGHDTVSWYQQALGQGPQFIFQYYEEEERQRGNFPDRFSGHQFPNYSSELNVNALLLGDSALYLCASSTGQGAWSNQPQHFGDGTRLSIL.

The chain joins TRBV5-6 to TRBJ2-3, with 10 positions matching TRBD2. V shed 7 bases and J 3 bases; nucleotides not matched to a gene: 5. Germline CDR1 reads SGHDT; CDR2 reads YYEEEE. CDR3 length equals 14 residues. CDR3 sequence (DNA): TGTGCCAGCTCGCCTAGCGGGAGAACAGATACGCAGTATTTT. It codes for CASSPSGRTDTQYF.

The chain has TRBV30 and TRBJ1-1; a weak D match, TRBD1 (5 bases). Germline CDR1 and CDR2: GTSNPN and SVGIG (reference sequence). Between the trimmed V and J ends, which lost 1 base and 0 bases, there was a span of 12 bases. The CDR3 contains 15 residues. The CDR3 DNA follows: TGTGCCTGGAGTGGCAGGGTATCCCTGAACACTGAAGCTTTCTTT. The encoded protein is CAWSGRVSLNTEAFF.

V gene TRBV29-1 combines with J gene TRBJ2-1, with 13 bases lining up with TRBD2. The junction had 11 bases not matched to a gene; V was cut back by 7 bases and J by 8 bases. Germline CDR1 reads SQVTM; CDR2 reads ANQGSEA. The CDR3 is 15 residues long. CDR3 coding DNA: TGCAGCGCCTCAACTAGCGGGGGGGCCGGCTATGAGCAGTTCTTC. Its protein product is CSASTSGGAGYEQFF.